What follows describes a single T cell receptor (beta chain). This clone was recorded a few times. Its antigen is still unknown. No base quality values were provided; no much bigger clone lies one nucleotide off. V and J lose 3 bases and 4 bases, and a span of 17 bases separates them. The CDR3 runs 16 amino acids, cysteine and phenylalanine included. Just CDR3 DNA is preserved here, 48 bases in frame from base 1. CDR1 and CDR2 (SGHDT, YYEEEE) derive from the germline V gene. A single peripheral blood draw of approximately 110 mL on average was collected from each donor into heparinised tubes. Using a panel that included CD45RO, CCR7, CD25, CD127, CD95 and CD27, naive, central memory, regulatory and stem cell-like memory CD4+ T cells were sorted on a BD FACSAria II. Every sorted population had a purity above 95%. PBMCs were isolated right away by Lymphoprep density gradient centrifugation and were stained directly, without culture. So that batch effects would be minimized, each experiment stained and sorted samples in pairs, pairing one healthy donor with one patient.

The High Capacity cDNA Reverse Transcription Kit was used to reverse transcribe all of the isolated RNA, meaning that expressed TCRB transcripts were what got sequenced. Deep immunoSEQ sequencing was applied to naive, central memory and regulatory T cell samples, giving an average of around 3.8 million total reads per sample. Sorted cells were lysed in RLT buffer, and RNA was extracted using DNase-treated RNeasy Micro or Mini kits according to cell number. Each cell subset was processed on its own to prevent cross-contamination, while patient and healthy donor samples were processed together. The immunoSEQ multiplex PCR was used to amplify TCRB sequences from cDNA, generating 87-bp fragments that spanned the CDR3 region. The amplicons were sequenced using the Illumina HiSeq platform. As for the authors' bioinformatics: PCR bias was computationally corrected using synthetic template baselines, reads within Hamming distance 2 were collapsed, and singletons that could not be merged were discarded. By aligning reads against IMGT, V, D and J genes, CDR3 length, and insertions or deletions at six rearrangement sites were assigned. Within each subset, clonotype counts were normalized to sorted cell number, and only after that were true diversity and Gini coefficients computed with the tcR R package. The overlap coefficient, calculated on TCRB nucleotide sequences, was used to quantify repertoire sharing. Imported from immuneACCESS, the table was reduced by TCRdb to in-frame sequences with V and J called. These copies leave out some clones; in studies compared against another copy, an unresolved V gene accounts for under half, and the cause of the remainder is not known. The DNA was the basis for D and trimming; V, J and clone size are from that table. The table for this sample lists over 300,000 clones; roughly 8% of them were counted only once. The ten largest clones capture around 0.45% of the sample.

The data were obtained in a study of beta chain features in type 1 diabetes (dated by TCRdb to about 2018). Study-level background: Patients and healthy donors did not differ in mean age, gender distribution, total cell number or subset yield. The study compared TCRB repertoires of sorted circulating CD4+ T cell subsets between recently diagnosed type 1 diabetes patients and matched healthy donors. Regulatory and stem cell-like memory subsets were isolated from only 8 patients and roughly eight healthy donors, whereas naive and central memory subsets came from all 30 or so donors. A total of 90 million to 140 million sorted cells were examined across all samples, and RNA yield correlated strongly with the number of cells per subset.

Study-wide findings and limitations: Type 1 diabetes patients showed a moderate but significant shortening of TCRB CDR3 length in all four CD4+ subsets. At VDJ recombination sites, patients with type 1 diabetes made fewer insertions and deleted more nucleotides, a pattern implying thymic rearrangement abnormalities. Shorter templates might have been favored by PCR, but patient and control samples were amplified and corrected together, so both groups would have been affected equally by any skew. Naive, central memory and regulatory TCRB repertoires appeared to be more alike among patients than among healthy donors. Because small numbers of individuals were included in the HLA sub-analyses, any influence of HLA type on TCRB rearrangement was left unresolved. Sequencing cDNA rather than genomic DNA could over-represent highly expressing activated cells, although activation and CD3 levels did not differ between groups.

This chain joins TRBV5-6 to TRBJ2-1; the D match is possibly TRBD1 or TRBD2, with 5 bases aligned in each. Sequencing used central memory CD4+ T cells from blood. The TCR was taken from a woman between 18 and 29 years old in good health. The DNA sequence reads TGTGCCAGCAGCTGGGAAGGGGTGAGGGTTTACAATGAGCAGTTCTTC. It encodes CASSWEGVRVYNEQFF.